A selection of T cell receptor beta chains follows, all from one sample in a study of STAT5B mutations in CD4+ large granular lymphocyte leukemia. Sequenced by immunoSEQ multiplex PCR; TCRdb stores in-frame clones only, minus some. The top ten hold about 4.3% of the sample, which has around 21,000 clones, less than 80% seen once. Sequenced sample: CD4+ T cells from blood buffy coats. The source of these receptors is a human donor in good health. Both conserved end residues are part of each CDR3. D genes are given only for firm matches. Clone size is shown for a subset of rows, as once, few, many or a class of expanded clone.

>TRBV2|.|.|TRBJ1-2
CASTQGYYGYTF
TGTGCCAGCACGCAGGGATATTATGGCTACACCTTC
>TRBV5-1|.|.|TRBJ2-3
CASSRSGRDTQYF
TGCGCCAGCAGCAGGTCTGGGCGAGATACGCAGTATTTT
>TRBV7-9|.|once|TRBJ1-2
CASSESTTGTF
TGTGCCAGCAGCGAGAGCACCACGGGAACCTTC
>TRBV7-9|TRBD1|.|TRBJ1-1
CASSRGQGGAFF
TGTGCCAGCAGTAGGGGACAGGGAGGGGCTTTCTTT
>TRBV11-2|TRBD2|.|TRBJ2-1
CASTKTSGKVEQFF
TGTGCCAGCACAAAGACTAGCGGGAAGGTTGAGCAGTTCTTC
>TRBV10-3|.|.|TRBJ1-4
CAISTATNEKLFF
TGTGCCATCAGTACGGCTACTAATGAAAAACTGTTTTTT
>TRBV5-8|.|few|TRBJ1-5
CASSANNQPQHF
TGTGCCAGCAGCGCCAACAATCAGCCCCAGCATTTT
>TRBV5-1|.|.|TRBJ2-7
CASSPSYEQYF
TGCGCCAGCAGCCCCTCCTACGAGCAGTACTTC
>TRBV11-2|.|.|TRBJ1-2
CASSPSTGQVYGYTF
TGTGCCAGCAGCCCGTCTACAGGCCAAGTTTATGGCTACACCTTC
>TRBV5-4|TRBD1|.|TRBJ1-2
CASRPGQGQNYGYTF
TGTGCCAGCAGGCCGGGACAGGGGCAGAACTATGGCTACACCTTC
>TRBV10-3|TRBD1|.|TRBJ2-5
CAISAGQGKETQYF
TGTGCCATCAGTGCGGGACAGGGAAAAGAGACCCAGTACTTC
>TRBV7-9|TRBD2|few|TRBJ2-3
CASSSRVSREGTDTQYF
TGTGCCAGCAGCTCCCGGGTGAGCCGGGAGGGCACAGATACGCAGTATTTT
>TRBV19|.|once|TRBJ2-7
CASSWGLGSYEQYF
TGTGCCAGTAGCTGGGGACTTGGGTCCTACGAGCAGTACTTC
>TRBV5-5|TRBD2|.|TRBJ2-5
CASSRRTSGRGSETQYF
TGTGCCAGCAGCCGACGGACTAGCGGGCGTGGATCTGAGACCCAGTACTTC
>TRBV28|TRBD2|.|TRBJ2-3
CASSTGTSGTDTQYF
TGTGCCAGCAGCACTGGGACTAGCGGAACAGATACGCAGTATTTT
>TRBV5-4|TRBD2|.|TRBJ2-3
CASSQDLPTSGASTDTQYF
TGTGCCAGCAGCCAAGATCTACCCACTAGCGGAGCGAGCACAGATACGCAGTATTTT
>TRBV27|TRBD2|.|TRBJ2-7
CATGVAGGFSFEQYF
TGTGCCACCGGTGTAGCGGGAGGATTTAGTTTCGAGCAGTACTTC
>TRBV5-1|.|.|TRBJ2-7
CASSVWGGATYEQYF
TGCGCCAGCAGCGTCTGGGGGGGCGCAACCTACGAGCAGTACTTC
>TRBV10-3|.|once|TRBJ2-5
CAISTSGETQYF
TGTGCCATCAGCACCTCCGGGGAGACCCAGTACTTC
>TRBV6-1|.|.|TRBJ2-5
CASSDHRGQTQYF
TGTGCCAGCAGCGACCACCGCGGACAGACCCAGTACTTC
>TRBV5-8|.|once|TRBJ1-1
CASSSLQGRTEAFF
TGTGCCAGCAGCTCTCTTCAGGGGAGGACTGAAGCTTTCTTT
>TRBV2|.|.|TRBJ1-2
CASSQDSRSGYTF
TGTGCCAGCAGCCAGGACAGTCGTTCTGGCTACACCTTC
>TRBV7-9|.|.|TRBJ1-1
CASSYRETATEAFF
TGTGCCAGCAGCTACAGGGAGACCGCCACTGAAGCTTTCTTT
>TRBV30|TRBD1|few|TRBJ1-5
CAWKGQEGQPQHF
TGTGCCTGGAAAGGACAGGAGGGTCAGCCCCAGCATTTT
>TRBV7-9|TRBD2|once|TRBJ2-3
CASSLIGRETDTQYF
TGTGCCAGCAGCTTAATCGGGCGGGAGACAGATACGCAGTATTTT
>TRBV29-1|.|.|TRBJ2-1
CSVEDYEEDTQLYNEQFF
TGCAGCGTTGAAGATTATGAAGAGGACACCCAACTCTACAATGAGCAGTTCTTC
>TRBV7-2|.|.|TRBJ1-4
CASSPRTATNEKLFF
TGTGCCAGCAGCCCACGGACAGCCACTAATGAAAAACTGTTTTTT
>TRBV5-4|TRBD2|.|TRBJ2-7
CASSSSGTSAFYEQYF
TGTGCCAGCAGCTCCTCCGGGACTAGCGCTTTCTACGAGCAGTACTTC
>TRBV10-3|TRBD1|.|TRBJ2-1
CATRPQGGSYNEQFF
TGTGCCACTAGACCACAGGGGGGCTCCTACAATGAGCAGTTCTTC
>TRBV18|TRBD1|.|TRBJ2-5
CASSPAQGAQETQYF
TGTGCCAGCTCACCCGCCCAGGGGGCCCAAGAGACCCAGTACTTC
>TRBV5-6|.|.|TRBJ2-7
CASSWDNYEQYF
TGTGCCAGCAGCTGGGACAACTACGAGCAGTACTTC
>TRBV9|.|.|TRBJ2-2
CASSGRGGGASITGELFF
TGTGCCAGCAGCGGGAGAGGAGGGGGCGCGAGTATCACCGGGGAGCTGTTTTTT
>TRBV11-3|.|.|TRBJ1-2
CASSLGPTYGYTF
TGTGCCAGCAGCTTAGGACCGACCTATGGCTACACCTTC
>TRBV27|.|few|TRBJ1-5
CASGRYNQPQHF
TGTGCCAGCGGACGGTACAATCAGCCCCAGCATTTT
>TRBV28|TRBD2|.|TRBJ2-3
CASSRTLATDTQYF
TGTGCCAGCAGTAGGACACTAGCGACAGATACGCAGTATTTT
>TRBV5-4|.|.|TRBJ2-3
CASTHKGLARTDTQYF
TGTGCCAGCACCCATAAGGGGCTAGCGCGCACAGATACGCAGTATTTT
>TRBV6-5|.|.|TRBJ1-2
CASSPDKGNYGYTF
TGTGCCAGCAGTCCGGACAAAGGGAATTATGGCTACACCTTC
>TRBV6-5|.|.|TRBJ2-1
CASSSSTRNHEQFF
TGTGCCAGCAGTTCCAGTACTAGGAACCATGAGCAGTTCTTC
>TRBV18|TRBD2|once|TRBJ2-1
CASSPGLANEQFF
TGTGCCAGCTCACCGGGACTAGCCAATGAGCAGTTCTTC
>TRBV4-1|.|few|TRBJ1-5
CASSYTPGAGQPQHF
TGCGCCAGCAGTTACACTCCAGGGGCTGGTCAGCCCCAGCATTTT
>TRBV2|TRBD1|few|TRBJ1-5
CASSLEGATSNQPQHF
TGTGCCAGCAGTCTTGAGGGGGCGACTAGCAATCAGCCCCAGCATTTT
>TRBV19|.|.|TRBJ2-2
CASNLGWGSGELFF
TGTGCCAGTAACCTAGGTTGGGGGTCCGGGGAGCTGTTTTTT
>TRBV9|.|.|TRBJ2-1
CASSELTSFNEQFF
TGTGCCAGCAGCGAATTGACTAGTTTCAATGAGCAGTTCTTC
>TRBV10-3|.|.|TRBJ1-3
CAIGGKEVSGNTIYF
TGTGCCATCGGGGGGAAGGAAGTCTCTGGAAACACCATATATTTT
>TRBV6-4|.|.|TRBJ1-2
CASSDQGIGYGYTF
TGTGCCAGCTCAGATCAGGGGATTGGCTATGGCTACACCTTC
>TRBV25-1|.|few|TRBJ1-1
CASSEGLQAFF
TGTGCCAGCAGTGAGGGGTTACAGGCTTTCTTT
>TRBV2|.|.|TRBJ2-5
CASSDRAETQYF
TGTGCCAGCAGTGACAGGGCGGAGACCCAGTACTTC
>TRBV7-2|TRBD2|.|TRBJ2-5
CASSRGLAGGRRETQYF
TGTGCCAGCAGCCGGGGACTAGCGGGAGGCAGGCGGGAGACCCAGTACTTC
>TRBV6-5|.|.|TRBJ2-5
CASSYTEETQYF
TGTGCCAGCAGTTACACTGAAGAGACCCAGTACTTC
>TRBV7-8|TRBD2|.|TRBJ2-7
CASSQGEGDFYEQYF
TGCGCCAGCAGCCAAGGGGAGGGAGACTTCTACGAGCAGTACTTC
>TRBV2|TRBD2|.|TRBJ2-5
CASSVTSGRLETQYF
TGTGCCAGCAGCGTTACTAGCGGGAGGTTAGAGACCCAGTACTTC
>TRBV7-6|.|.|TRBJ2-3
CASSTRVGGRTDTQYF
TGTGCCAGCAGCACTCGAGTCGGGGGCCGCACAGATACGCAGTATTTT
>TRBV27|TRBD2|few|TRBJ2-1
CASSLNLGTSGIYEQFF
TGTGCCAGCAGTCTAAATTTGGGGACTAGCGGGATTTATGAGCAGTTCTTC
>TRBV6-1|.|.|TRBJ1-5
CASSPGRLGPQHF
TGTGCCAGCAGCCCGGGACGGCTAGGGCCCCAGCATTTT
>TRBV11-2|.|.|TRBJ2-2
CASSRGPVGRTNTGELFF
TGTGCCAGCAGCAGAGGACCGGTGGGCAGGACGAACACCGGGGAGCTGTTTTTT
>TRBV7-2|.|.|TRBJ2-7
CASSFVGGGSYEQYF
TGTGCCAGCAGCTTTGTGGGCGGCGGCTCCTACGAGCAGTACTTC
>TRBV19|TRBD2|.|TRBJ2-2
CASNGLAANTGELFF
TGTGCCAGTAATGGACTAGCGGCGAACACCGGGGAGCTGTTTTTT
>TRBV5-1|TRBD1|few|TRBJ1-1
CASSLRGDRGAEAFF
TGCGCCAGCAGCTTGAGGGGGGACAGGGGCGCTGAAGCTTTCTTT